This is a list of T cell receptor beta chains from one sample in a study of beta chain features in type 1 diabetes. The method was immunoSEQ multiplex PCR; TCRdb's version includes in-frame clones alone and lacks a portion of them. Counted here are about 740,000 clones, roughly 13% occurring once; the ten biggest clones make up approximately 0.022%. The source material was naive CD4+ T cells from blood. The source is a man younger than 35 with type 1 diabetes. Both conserved end residues are part of each CDR3. Each record gives: CDR3 length, V gene, CDR3 protein.

CDR3 length: 17; V gene: TRBV4-1; CDR3 protein: CASSQPRDRGVKDTQYF
CDR3 length: 14; V gene: TRBV19; CDR3 protein: CASSIQGINTEAFF
CDR3 length: 13; V gene: TRBV5-8; CDR3 protein: CASSIGQYYEQYF
CDR3 length: 13; V gene: TRBV7-9; CDR3 protein: CASSLSSNQPQHF
CDR3 length: 13; V gene: TRBV7-2; CDR3 protein: CASSLGSYNEQFF
CDR3 length: 15; V gene: TRBV18; CDR3 protein: CASSPQGSPADTQYF
CDR3 length: 16; V gene: TRBV7-6; CDR3 protein: CASSHAEGQGGWTQYF
CDR3 length: 13; V gene: TRBV19; CDR3 protein: CASSIENNSPLHF
CDR3 length: 15; V gene: TRBV7-9; CDR3 protein: CASSDPRKGPYEQYF
CDR3 length: 16; V gene: TRBV10-3; CDR3 protein: CAIRTGATSGANVLTF
CDR3 length: 14; V gene: TRBV5-6; CDR3 protein: CASSLGQSNQPQHF
CDR3 length: 14; V gene: TRBV5-6; CDR3 protein: CASSGAGANYGYTF
CDR3 length: 13; V gene: TRBV27; CDR3 protein: CASSSEGSYGYTF
CDR3 length: 13; V gene: TRBV7-9; CDR3 protein: CASTKIANTEAFF
CDR3 length: 14; V gene: TRBV27; CDR3 protein: CASRGQAANYGYTF
CDR3 length: 15; V gene: TRBV7-3; CDR3 protein: CASSHSRTGYNEQFF
CDR3 length: 12; V gene: TRBV6-1; CDR3 protein: CASSERDEKLFF
CDR3 length: 14; V gene: TRBV10-3; CDR3 protein: CASSYEQGNYGYTF
CDR3 length: 13; V gene: TRBV29-1; CDR3 protein: CSVLDRSNQPQHF
CDR3 length: 13; V gene: TRBV7-9; CDR3 protein: CASSSQLDQGYTF
CDR3 length: 15; V gene: TRBV9; CDR3 protein: CASSVDGQPYNEQFF
CDR3 length: 13; V gene: TRBV6-5; CDR3 protein: CASSYLANQPQHF
CDR3 length: 16; V gene: TRBV7-6; CDR3 protein: CASSPGRGSSVRELFF
CDR3 length: 12; V gene: TRBV6-6; CDR3 protein: CASSYGTDEAFF
CDR3 length: 17; V gene: TRBV7-2; CDR3 protein: CASSLGLVVRQLNGYTF
CDR3 length: 16; V gene: TRBV4-1; CDR3 protein: CASSPRGDSGEGGQFF
CDR3 length: 16; V gene: TRBV2; CDR3 protein: CASSGVPGHLLGEQYF
CDR3 length: 10; V gene: TRBV29-1; CDR3 protein: CSVGAKGMGF
CDR3 length: 12; V gene: TRBV30; CDR3 protein: CAWLTMNTEAFF